This T cell receptor beta chain came from a study of T-cell memory formation after mild COVID-19 (dated by TCRdb to about 2021). Describing the broader study: Most TCR sequence clusters were specific to one of the two donors. In a couple of donors, T-cell clones that expanded and contracted after mild COVID-19 were tracked by sequencing TCRalpha and TCRbeta repertoires over time. The cohort comprised two young, previously healthy adult volunteers, one female and one male. Overall study outcomes, separate from this receptor: Some responding clones were detected in pre-infection memory, suggesting pre-existing cross-reactive memory T cells joined the SARS-CoV-2 response. Contracting CD4+ clones turned up mainly in the CM and EM memory subsets, whereas EMRA was where CD8+ clones were enriched. Clones contracting from day 15 to 85 had balanced CD4/CD8 phenotypes, while a second wave expanding from day 15 to 37 was biased towards CD4+. Only a couple of mild cases were covered in the study, and larger cohorts including severe cases with pre-infection samples were considered necessary. The second-wave clones that peaked on day 37 were not confirmed to be SARS-CoV-2 specific.

Sequenced using an Illumina NovaSeq 6000. TCRalpha and TCRbeta cDNA libraries were built by 5'RACE with constant-segment primers, adding sample barcodes and unique molecular identifiers. Trizol reagent was used to extract RNA from every sample. Library amplification was performed in two PCR steps, and a second sample barcode and Illumina TruSeq adapters were introduced in the second step. Libraries were sequenced on an Illumina NovaSeq with 2 x 150 bp paired-end reads. Per the original workflow: Reads were demultiplexed and collapsed into UMI-guided consensus sequences with migec v1.2.7. With mixcr v2.1.11, UMI consensuses were aligned to TRA and TRB V and J templates and assembled into clonotypes. Clonotypes were classified as expanded or contracted when called significant by both edgeR and NoisET, with noise models trained on biological replicates. For edgeR calls, the cutoffs were a false discovery rate-adjusted p below 0.01 and a log2 fold-change threshold of 1. As an exploratory analysis of dynamics, max-normalized trajectories of the 1000 most abundant clonotypes were examined with PCA combined with hierarchical clustering. The CD4 or CD8 phenotype of responding clones was assigned using the separately sequenced CD4+ and CD8+ repertoires. The public reads were reanalyzed by TCRdb: fastp trimming at Q25, MiXCR alignment, in-frame beta chains only. Identical CDR3 protein sequences are pooled into one entry, listed with their most common genes and DNA. TCRdb's processing, not the authors', yielded these V and J calls. For this sample there are 350,000 to 450,000 distinct CDR3 sequences; approximately 15% appear just once. Together, the top ten hold around 21% of the sample.

The junction carries 11 bases between V and J, which are trimmed by 4 bases and 10 bases respectively. From the cysteine through the phenylalanine, the CDR3 covers 13 amino acids. This entry keeps only the CDR3 DNA: 39 bases, framed from base 1. As encoded in the germline V gene, CDR1 is SGHDN while CDR2 is FVKESK. Ficoll-Paque density gradient centrifugation was used to isolate PBMCs. Of note for this clonotype: The antigen it recognizes is unknown. No base qualities exist here, and no much larger clone lies one base off it.

The sequence derives from a man between 18 and 29 years old who had mild COVID-19 (a few samples of this study predate the infection). The sample titles of this study are shuffled in the database, so cell type and time point are left out; the donor was told from shared clones. Sequenced sample: PBMCs or a T cell subset sorted from them (not recorded which). The chain links TRBV14 with TRBJ1-6, with the D gene too uncertain to name. The CDR3 region: CASSLDMGSPLHF. The bases are TGTGCCAGCAGCCTCGACATGGGGTCACCCCTCCACTTT.